What follows are 30 T cell receptor beta chains derived from one specimen sequenced in a study of T cell changes during pregnancy in multiple sclerosis. The protocol was immunoSEQ multiplex PCR, while the TCRdb copy is restricted to in-frame clones and leaves out a portion. This sample carries 71,000 or so clones, around nine tenths of them seen once, and the ten largest clones take 1% to 1.5%. Sequenced here: peripheral blood, sampled in the third trimester of pregnancy. Every receptor here comes from a female donor with multiple sclerosis, enrolled in a pregnancy study.

The V and J genes are TRBV10-3 and TRBJ1-2; 10 bases map to TRBD1. CDR3 size: 14 residues. Germline CDR1 is ENHRY and CDR2 is SYGVKD. J lost 5 bases, V lost 4 bases, and 4 bases had no gene match. The CDR3 loop is CAISGGTGDYGYTF. The CDR3 DNA follows: TGTGCCATCAGTGGGGGGACAGGGGATTATGGCTACACCTTC.

The rearrangement joins TRBV7-9 to TRBJ1-2, with TRBD1 matching 7 bases. CDR3 size: 13 residues. V lost 3 bases and J lost 10; bases outside the gene matches: 8. The germline CDR1 and CDR2 sequences are SEHNR and FQNEAQ (reference sequence). The CDR3 DNA follows: TGTGCCAGCAGCTTCAGGGGGGAGTCGTTCTACACCTTC. Encoded protein: CASSFRGESFYTF.

The chain recombines TRBV29-1 with TRBJ2-2; 7 nucleotides match TRBD2. The junction had 3 bases not matched to a gene; V was cut back by 5 bases and J by 0 bases. The CDR3 extends over 14 amino acids. In germline, CDR1 is SQVTM, CDR2 ANQGSEA. The chain's CDR3 is CSVCLAANTGELFF. CDR3 sequence (DNA): TGCAGCGTTTGTCTAGCGGCGAACACCGGGGAGCTGTTTTTT.

This clone was recorded only once. The chain uses TRBV19 and TRBJ2-6; D perhaps matches TRBD2 (6 bases). V dropped 6 bases and J dropped 1 base, with 13 bases sitting between them. CDR1 LNHDA and CDR2 SQIVND come from the germline V gene (reference sequence). This CDR3 is 16 amino acids long. The CDR3 DNA reads TGTGCCAGTAGCCAGTCCGGGGGATCTGGGGCCAACGTCCTGACTTTC. Its protein is CASSQSGGSGANVLTF.

The chain is built from TRBV5-4 and TRBJ1-6, with unresolved D. The CDR3 length is 15 residues. The germline V gene has CDR1 SGHNT and CDR2 YYREEE (reference sequence). V was shortened by 4 bases and J by 10 bases, with 18 bases between the two germline ends. This CDR3 is CASSILAGVASPLHF. The CDR3 DNA is TGTGCCAGCAGCATACTAGCTGGAGTGGCCTCACCCCTCCACTTT.

The chain employs TRBV7-3 and TRBJ2-5; TRBD2 matches at 13 bases. This CDR3 is built from 15 residues. The V segment lost 6 bases and the J segment 4 bases; nucleotides outside the gene matches: 5. CDR1 SGHTA and CDR2 FQGTGA come from the germline V gene. The CDR3 sequence: CASSPLAGGRETQYF. CDR3 nucleotides: TGTGCCAGCAGTCCACTAGCGGGAGGGCGAGAGACCCAGTACTTC. Full variable domain (outside the CDR3, taken from reference TRBV7-3 and TRBJ2-5): GAGVSQTPSNKVTEKGKYVELRCDPISGHTALYWYRQSLGQGPEFLIYFQGTGAADDSGLPNDRFFAVRPEGSVSTLKIQRTERGDSAVYLCASSPLAGGRETQYFGPGTRLLVL.

The J gene is TRBJ2-3, the V gene TRBV5-1, with 7 bases aligning to TRBD2. Germline CDR1 SGHRS, CDR2 YFSETQ. Germline trimming cut 1 base from V and 1 base from J; bases unmatched to any gene: 0. The CDR3 spans 14 residues. The CDR3 sequence is CASSLTSGTDTQYF. DNA for the CDR3: TGCGCCAGCAGCTTGACTAGCGGCACAGATACGCAGTATTTT.

The chain couples TRBV6-6 to TRBJ1-1, with TRBD1 identical over 7 bases. The CDR3 sequence is 14 residues long. Germline-derived CDR1 and CDR2 are MNHNY and SVGAGI (reference sequence). V lost 2 bases to trimming and J lost 3 bases; unmatched junction nucleotides: 3. The CDR3: CASSYTGADTEAFF. CDR3 coding DNA: TGTGCCAGCAGTTACACAGGGGCGGACACTGAAGCTTTCTTT.

The gene calls are TRBV27 and TRBJ2-2; a possible D gene is TRBD2 (6 bases). This CDR3 is built from 14 residues. The germline CDR1 and CDR2 sequences are MNHEY and SMNVEV (reference sequence). V was pared by 3 bases and J by 3 bases, with 8 bases between. The CDR3 bases are TGTGCCAGCAGTTTTACGGGGGACACCGGGGAGCTGTTTTTT. This gives the protein CASSFTGDTGELFF.

This chain links TRBV27 with TRBJ2-3; 12 bases agree with TRBD1. Germline V gene lookup returns CDR1 MNHEY and CDR2 SMNVEV (reference sequence). This CDR3 has 17 amino acids. V dropped 1 base and J dropped 5; count of bases not matched to a gene: 7. CDR3 nucleotides: TGTGCCAGCAGTTTATTATGGGGGACAGGGGGCAGAGATACGCAGTATTTT. This codes for CASSLLWGTGGRDTQYF.

This chain links TRBV19 with TRBJ2-1, with TRBD2 matching over 8 bases. Germline V lookup: CDR1 LNHDA, CDR2 SQIVND (reference sequence). Germline trimming cut 2 bases from V and 3 bases from J; bases unmatched to any gene: 6. The CDR3 runs 16 residues. DNA for the CDR3: TGTGCCAGTAGTATAAGTCTGGGGACTAGCTACAATGAGCAGTTCTTC. Translating gives CASSISLGTSYNEQFF.

CDR3 DNA: TGTGCCAGCAGCTTAGAGACTAGCGGGAGCTACGAGCAGTACTTC. Its protein product is CASSLETSGSYEQYF. J is TRBJ2-7 and V is TRBV7-6; 12 bases line up with TRBD2. After removal of 1 base from V and 3 bases from J, the junction contained 1 base not matched to a gene. The CDR3 length is 15 residues. Germline V lookup: CDR1 SGHVS, CDR2 FNYEAQ.

The rearrangement joins TRBV29-1 to TRBJ1-1, with 9 bases that match TRBD1. The CDR3 loop spans 12 amino acids. Germline V lookup: CDR1 SQVTM, CDR2 ANQGSEA. V shed 5 bases, J shed 3 bases, and the junction held 1 base outside the gene matches. CDR3 nucleotides: TGCAGCGTTCGGACAGGGGACACTGAAGCTTTCTTT. Protein: CSVRTGDTEAFF.

This chain connects TRBV7-9 to TRBJ1-5; possibly TRBD1 for D (5 bases). Trimming removed 1 base from V and 1 base from J, with 8 bases in between. Per the germline V gene, CDR1 is SEHNR and CDR2 is FQNEAQ (reference sequence). The CDR3 contains 15 residues. The CDR3 reads CASSLGGGSNQPQHF. The CDR3 DNA sequence: TGTGCCAGCAGCTTAGGTGGGGGGAGCAATCAGCCCCAGCATTTT.

The chain joins TRBV6-1 to TRBJ2-7; the D gene is possibly TRBD1 (6 bases). CDR1 is MNHNS, CDR2 SASEGT, per germline. Trimming took 9 bases from V and 0 from J, leaving 15 bases between them. This CDR3 region has 14 residues. CDR3 DNA sequence: TGTGCCAGTGGGAAACAGGGTAGCTCCTACGAGCAGTACTTC. Protein: CASGKQGSSYEQYF.

The chain has TRBV5-8 and TRBJ1-5, with D uncertain. CDR1 is SGHTS and CDR2 is YDEGEE in the germline V gene. The V and J ends lost 0 bases and 3 bases respectively, with 10 bases between them. CDR3 length: 15 residues. The CDR3 DNA reads as TGTGCCAGCAGCTTGGGTCTACAGTACAATCAGCCCCAGCATTTT. Amino acids: CASSLGLQYNQPQHF.

The chain combines TRBV7-6 with TRBJ1-4; possible D gene TRBD1, 5 bases. CDR3 size: 17 residues. CDR1 is SGHVS, CDR2 FNYEAQ, per germline. V lost 4 bases to trimming and J lost 6 bases, with 21 bases between them. CDR3 sequence reads: CASSSPHKTEPDEKLFF. CDR3 nucleotide sequence: TGTGCCAGCAGCTCCCCCCATAAGACAGAGCCAGATGAAAAACTGTTTTTT.

The rearrangement uses TRBV7-3 and TRBJ2-3; 7 positions agree with TRBD2. V gave up 3 bases and J gave up 0 bases; unmatched junction bases: 9. The CDR3 extends over 17 amino acids. CDR1 is SGHTA, CDR2 FQGTGA, per germline. CDR3 loop: CASSLGRGLPSTDTQYF. The CDR3 DNA is TGTGCCAGCAGCTTGGGGAGGGGACTACCTAGCACAGATACGCAGTATTTT. Together with reference TRBV7-3 and TRBJ2-3, the CDR3 gives the full variable domain: GAGVSQTPSNKVTEKGKYVELRCDPISGHTALYWYRQSLGQGPEFLIYFQGTGAADDSGLPNDRFFAVRPEGSVSTLKIQRTERGDSAVYLCASSLGRGLPSTDTQYFGPGTRLTVL.

V and J are TRBV5-6 and TRBJ2-2; D remains ambiguous. Deletions cut 2 bases from V and 5 bases from J, with 4 bases between. The CDR3 contains 12 residues. Germline V gene data show CDR1 as SGHDT and CDR2 as YYEEEE. The CDR3 reads CASSFRTGELFF. The CDR3 bases are TGTGCCAGCAGCTTTCGGACCGGGGAGCTGTTTTTT.

This clone was seen only once. The V gene is TRBV4-1, the J gene TRBJ2-7; D perhaps matches TRBD1 (5 bases). Germline-derived CDR1 and CDR2 are MGHRA and YSYEKL. Trimming removed 2 bases from V and 3 bases from J, with 14 bases in between. CDR3 length: 15 amino acids. The CDR3 region is CASSQIDSSFYEQYF. CDR3 DNA sequence: TGCGCCAGCAGCCAAATCGACAGTTCTTTCTACGAGCAGTACTTC.

The V gene is TRBV19, the J gene TRBJ2-4, with D unclear. V lost 7 bases and J 0 bases, leaving 7 bases between the germline ends. The CDR3 is 13 amino acids. CDR1 and CDR2 (germline): LNHDA, SQIVND (reference sequence). DNA of the CDR3: TGTGCCAGTAACTCCCAAGCCAAAAACATTCAGTACTTC. It encodes CASNSQAKNIQYF.

The V and J genes are TRBV7-2 and TRBJ1-1; no definite D call. V gave up 2 bases and J gave up 1 base, with 5 bases separating them. The CDR3 sequence is 13 residues long. The germline gives CDR1 SGHTA, CDR2 FQGNSA. The CDR3: CASSLHQNTEAFF. The DNA of the CDR3 is TGTGCCAGCAGCTTACATCAGAACACTGAAGCTTTCTTT.

The gene calls are TRBV4-1 and TRBJ1-5; 7 nucleotides match TRBD1. Germline V gives CDR1 MGHRA, CDR2 YSYEKL. CDR3 length: 12 residues. The J segment lost 3 bases and the V segment lost 9 bases, leaving 2 bases of the junction unmatched. CDR3 in amino acids: CASGTVNQPQHF. In DNA form, the CDR3 reads TGCGCCAGTGGGACAGTCAATCAGCCCCAGCATTTT.

The chain uses TRBV9 and TRBJ2-7; 7 nucleotides line up with TRBD2. The CDR3 is 15 amino acids. CDR1 is SGDLS and CDR2 is YYNGEE in the germline V gene. Trimming cost V 0 bases and J 4 bases; bases outside gene matches: 7. Here the CDR3 reads CASSVGLAEKYEQYF. The CDR3 coding sequence is TGTGCCAGCAGCGTAGGGCTAGCGGAAAAGTACGAGCAGTACTTC.

The J gene is TRBJ2-7, the V gene TRBV18; a possible D gene is TRBD2 (5 bases). Germline V gene sequence: CDR1 KGHSH, CDR2 LQKENI. The CDR3 is made up of 12 amino acids. Trimming pared 3 bases from V and 4 bases from J, leaving 7 bases between. CDR3 DNA sequence: TGTGCCAGCTCACCTAGCGTATACGAGCAGTACTTC. It specifies CASSPSVYEQYF.

This clone was found once. The J gene is TRBJ1-4, the V gene TRBV4-1, with D hard to call. V lost 2 bases and J lost 0, with 10 bases in between. The CDR3 sequence is 16 residues long. Germline V gene sequence: CDR1 MGHRA, CDR2 YSYEKL. CDR3 loop: CASSQTYTATNEKLFF. The CDR3 DNA is TGCGCCAGCAGCCAAACATACACCGCAACTAATGAAAAACTGTTTTTT.

The CDR3 coding sequence is TGTGCCAGCAGCGCAGGCCTTCGGCGGCTCGGGGCAGATACGCAGTATTTT. Translated, it gives CASSAGLRRLGADTQYF. The J gene is TRBJ2-3, the V gene TRBV9; D perhaps matches TRBD2 (5 bases). The length of the CDR3 is 17 residues. Germline V lookup: CDR1 SGDLS, CDR2 YYNGEE. Trimming removed 3 bases at V and 4 bases at J, with 21 bases between.

This clone has a handful of counts. This sequence joins TRBV7-3 and TRBJ2-1; 7 bases are a match to TRBD2. Trimming took 6 bases from V and 8 from J; bases not matched to a gene: 13. CDR1 and CDR2 (germline): SGHTA, FQGTGA. The length of the CDR3 is 15 residues. The CDR3 here is CASSPGLGEGYEQFF. The CDR3 nucleotides are TGTGCCAGCAGTCCCGGCCTCGGGGAGGGCTATGAGCAGTTCTTC.

The V and J genes are TRBV2 and TRBJ2-7, with 10 bases identical to TRBD1. V shed 7 bases, J shed 5 bases, and the junction held 14 bases outside the gene matches. The CDR3 spans 16 residues. Looked up from germline, CDR1 is SNHLY and CDR2 is FYNNEI. The DNA for the CDR3 is TGTGCCAGCATGGTAAACCGGGACAGGGGATTCCACGAGCAGTACTTC. Its protein product is CASMVNRDRGFHEQYF.

J is TRBJ1-3 and V is TRBV6-5; D is ambiguous. V was clipped by 0 bases and J by 0 bases, with 6 bases between them. The V gene's germline CDR1 is MNHEY and CDR2 SVGAGI. The CDR3 sequence is 15 residues long. The CDR3 is CASSYSAGSGNTIYF. Written as DNA, the CDR3 is TGTGCCAGCAGTTACTCGGCAGGCTCTGGAAACACCATATATTTT.